This entry features one T cell receptor beta chain sequence. What it recognizes is unknown. The sample originates from a study of CD8 T cells in ankylosing spondylitis. General observations from the study: Within matched ankylosing spondylitis synovial fluid, disease-linked clones were reportedly significantly enriched. A subset of motif variants has previously been described in the synovial fluid and blood of reactive arthritis. Ankylosing spondylitis blood appeared to be characterized by a TCR beta motif of eight highly homologous variants.

By quantitative 5'-RACE with molecular barcodes, the TCR beta libraries were made. A single record per CDR3 protein comes from TCRdb applying MiXCR to the 5' RACE reads. The data contain approximately 220,000 distinct CDR3 sequences, around 17% of them singletons. Germline CDR1 is SGHVS and CDR2 is FNYEAQ. After removal of 3 bases from V and 6 bases from J, the junction contained 3 bases not matched to a gene. The CDR3 runs 15 residues. The source of this sequence is a male donor with ankylosing spondylitis. Sequencing was performed on blood, either unsorted or a sorted T cell fraction (not recorded which). The rearrangement joins TRBV7-6 to TRBJ2-2, with 11 bases that match TRBD2. The CDR3 nucleotides read TGTGCCAGCAGCTTGGGGACTAGCGGCGCCGGGGAGCTGTTTTTT. Protein sequence: CASSLGTSGAGELFF.